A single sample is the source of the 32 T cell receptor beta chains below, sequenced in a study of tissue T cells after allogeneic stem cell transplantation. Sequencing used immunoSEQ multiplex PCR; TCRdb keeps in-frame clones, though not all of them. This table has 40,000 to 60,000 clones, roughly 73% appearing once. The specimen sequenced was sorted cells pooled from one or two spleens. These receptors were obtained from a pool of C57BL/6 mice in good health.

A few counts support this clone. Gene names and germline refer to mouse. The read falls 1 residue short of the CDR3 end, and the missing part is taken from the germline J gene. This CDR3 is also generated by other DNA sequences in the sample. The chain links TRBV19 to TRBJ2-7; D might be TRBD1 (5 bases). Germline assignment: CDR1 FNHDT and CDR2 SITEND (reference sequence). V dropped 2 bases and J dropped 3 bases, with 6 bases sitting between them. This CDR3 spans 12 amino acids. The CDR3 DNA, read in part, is TGTGCCAGCAGTATTAGGGGCTATGAACAGTAC. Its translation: CASSIRGYEQY. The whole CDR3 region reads CASSIRGYEQYF.

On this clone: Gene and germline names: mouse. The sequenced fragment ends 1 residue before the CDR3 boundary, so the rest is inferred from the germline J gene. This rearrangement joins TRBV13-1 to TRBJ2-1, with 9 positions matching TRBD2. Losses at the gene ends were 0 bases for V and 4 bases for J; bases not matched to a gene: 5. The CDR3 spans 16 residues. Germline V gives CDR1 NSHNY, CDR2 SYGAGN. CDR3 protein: CASSDAKGLGYAEQFF. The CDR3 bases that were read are TGTGCCAGCAGTGATGCAAAGGGACTGGGTTATGCTGAGCAGTTC.

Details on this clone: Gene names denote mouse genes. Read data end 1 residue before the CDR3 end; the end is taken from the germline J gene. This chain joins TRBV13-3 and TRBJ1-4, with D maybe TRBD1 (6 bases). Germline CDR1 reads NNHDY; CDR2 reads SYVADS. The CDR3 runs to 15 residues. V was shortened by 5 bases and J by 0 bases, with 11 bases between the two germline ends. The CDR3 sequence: CASSPDRISNERLFF. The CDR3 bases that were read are TGTGCCAGCAGCCCCGACAGGATTTCCAACGAAAGATTATTT.

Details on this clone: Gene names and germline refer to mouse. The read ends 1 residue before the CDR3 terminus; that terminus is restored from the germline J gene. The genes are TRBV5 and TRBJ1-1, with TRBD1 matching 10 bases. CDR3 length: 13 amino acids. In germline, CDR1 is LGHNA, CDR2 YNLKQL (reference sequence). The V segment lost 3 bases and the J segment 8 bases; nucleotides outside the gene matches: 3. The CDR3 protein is CASSHSGQGEVFF. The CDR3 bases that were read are TGTGCCAGCAGCCACTCGGGACAGGGGGAAGTCTTC.

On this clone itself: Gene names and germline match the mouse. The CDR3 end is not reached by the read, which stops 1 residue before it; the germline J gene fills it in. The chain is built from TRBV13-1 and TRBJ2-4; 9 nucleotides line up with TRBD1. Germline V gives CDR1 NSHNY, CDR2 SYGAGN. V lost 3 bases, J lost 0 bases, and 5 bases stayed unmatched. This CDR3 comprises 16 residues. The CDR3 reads CASSGTGERSQNTLYF. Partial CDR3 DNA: TGTGCCAGCAGTGGGACAGGGGAAAGGAGTCAAAACACCTTGTAC.

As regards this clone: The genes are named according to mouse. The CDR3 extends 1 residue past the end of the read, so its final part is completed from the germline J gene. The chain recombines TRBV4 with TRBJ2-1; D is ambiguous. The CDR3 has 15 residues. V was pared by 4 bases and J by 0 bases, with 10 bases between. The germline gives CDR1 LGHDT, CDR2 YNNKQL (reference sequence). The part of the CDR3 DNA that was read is TGTGCCAGCAGCTTCCCGGGCCATAACTATGCTGAGCAGTTC. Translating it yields CASSFPGHNYAEQF. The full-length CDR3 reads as CASSFPGHNYAEQFF. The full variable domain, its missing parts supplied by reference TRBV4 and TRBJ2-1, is ETAVFQTPNYHVTQVGNEVSFNCKQTLGHDTMYWYKQDSKKLLKIMFSYNNKQLIVNETVPRRFSPQSSDKAHLNLRIKSVEPEDSAVYLCASSFPGHNYAEQFFGPGTRLTVL.

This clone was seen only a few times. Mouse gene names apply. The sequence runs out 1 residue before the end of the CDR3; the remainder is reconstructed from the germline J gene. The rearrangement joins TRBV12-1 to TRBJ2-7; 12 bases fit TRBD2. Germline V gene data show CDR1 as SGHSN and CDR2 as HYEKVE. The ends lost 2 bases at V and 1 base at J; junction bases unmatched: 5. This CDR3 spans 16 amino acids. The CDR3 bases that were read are TGTGCCAGCTCTCAGACTGGGGGGGCGCGGTCCTATGAACAGTAC. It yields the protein CASSQTGGARSYEQY. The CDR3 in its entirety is CASSQTGGARSYEQYF.

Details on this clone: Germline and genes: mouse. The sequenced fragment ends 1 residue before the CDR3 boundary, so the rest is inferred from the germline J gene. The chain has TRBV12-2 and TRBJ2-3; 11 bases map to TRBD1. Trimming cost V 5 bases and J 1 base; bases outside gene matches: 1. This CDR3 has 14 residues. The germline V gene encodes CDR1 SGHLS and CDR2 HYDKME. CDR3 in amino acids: CASWGQGGAETLYF. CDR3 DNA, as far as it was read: TGTGCCAGCTGGGGACAGGGGGGTGCAGAAACGCTGTAT.

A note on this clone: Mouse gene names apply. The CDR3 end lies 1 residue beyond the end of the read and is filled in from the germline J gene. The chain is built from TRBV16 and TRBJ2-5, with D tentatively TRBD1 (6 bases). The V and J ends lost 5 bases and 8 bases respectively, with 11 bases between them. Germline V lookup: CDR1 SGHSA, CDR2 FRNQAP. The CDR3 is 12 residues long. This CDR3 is CASSAGEGTQYF. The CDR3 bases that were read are TGTGCAAGCAGCGCAGGGGAGGGCACCCAGTAC.

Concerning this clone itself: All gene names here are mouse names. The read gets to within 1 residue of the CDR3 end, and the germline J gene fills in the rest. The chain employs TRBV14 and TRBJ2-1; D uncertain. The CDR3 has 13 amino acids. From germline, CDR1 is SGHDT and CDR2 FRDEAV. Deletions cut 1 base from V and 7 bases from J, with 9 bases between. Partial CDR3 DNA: TGTGCCAGCAGTTTCGCGGGAGGGGCTGAGCAGTTC. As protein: CASSFAGGAEQF. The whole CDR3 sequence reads CASSFAGGAEQFF.

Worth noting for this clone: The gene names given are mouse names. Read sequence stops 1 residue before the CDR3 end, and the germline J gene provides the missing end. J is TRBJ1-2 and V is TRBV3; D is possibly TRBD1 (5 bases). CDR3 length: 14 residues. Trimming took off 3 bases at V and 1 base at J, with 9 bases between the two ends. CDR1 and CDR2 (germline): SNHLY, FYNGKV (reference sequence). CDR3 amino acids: CASSFGQQNSDYTF. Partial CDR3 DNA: TGTGCCAGCAGCTTTGGACAACAAAACTCCGACTACACC.

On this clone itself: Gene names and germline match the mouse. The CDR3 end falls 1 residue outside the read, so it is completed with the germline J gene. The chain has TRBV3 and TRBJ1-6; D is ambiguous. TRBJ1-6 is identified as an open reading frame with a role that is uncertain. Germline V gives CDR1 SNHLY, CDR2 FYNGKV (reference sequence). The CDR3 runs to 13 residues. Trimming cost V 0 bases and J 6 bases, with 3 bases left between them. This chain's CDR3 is CASSLARNSPLYF. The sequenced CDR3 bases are TGTGCCAGCAGCTTAGCGCGTAATTCGCCCCTCTAC.

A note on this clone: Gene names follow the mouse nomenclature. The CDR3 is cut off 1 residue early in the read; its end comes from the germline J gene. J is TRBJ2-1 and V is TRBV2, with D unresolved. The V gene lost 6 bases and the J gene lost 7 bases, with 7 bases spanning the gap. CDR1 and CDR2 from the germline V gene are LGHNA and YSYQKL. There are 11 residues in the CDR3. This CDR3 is CASRLGAEQFF. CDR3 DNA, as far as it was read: TGTGCCAGCAGGCTAGGGGCTGAGCAGTTC.

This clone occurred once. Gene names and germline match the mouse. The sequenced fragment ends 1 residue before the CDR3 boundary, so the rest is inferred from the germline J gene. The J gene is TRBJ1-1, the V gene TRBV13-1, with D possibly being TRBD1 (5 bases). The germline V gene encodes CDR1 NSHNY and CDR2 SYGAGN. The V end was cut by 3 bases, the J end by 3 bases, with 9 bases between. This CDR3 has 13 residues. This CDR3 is CASSGGWDTEVFF. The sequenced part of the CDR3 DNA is TGTGCCAGCAGTGGGGGGTGGGACACAGAAGTCTTC.

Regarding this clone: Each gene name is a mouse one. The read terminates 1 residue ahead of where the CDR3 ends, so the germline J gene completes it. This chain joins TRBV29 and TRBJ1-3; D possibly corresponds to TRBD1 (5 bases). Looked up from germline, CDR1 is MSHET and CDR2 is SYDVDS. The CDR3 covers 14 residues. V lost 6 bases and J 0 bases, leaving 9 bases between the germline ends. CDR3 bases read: TGTGCTAGCAGCCCAGGGTTTTCTGGAAATACGCTCTAT. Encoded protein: CASSPGFSGNTLY. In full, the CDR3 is CASSPGFSGNTLYF.

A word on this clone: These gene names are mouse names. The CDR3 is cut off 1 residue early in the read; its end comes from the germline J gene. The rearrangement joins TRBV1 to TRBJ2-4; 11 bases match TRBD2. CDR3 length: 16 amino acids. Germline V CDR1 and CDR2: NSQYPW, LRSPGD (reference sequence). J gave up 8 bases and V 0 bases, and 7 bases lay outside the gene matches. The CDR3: CTCSAELGGRGGTLYF. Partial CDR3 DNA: TGCACCTGCAGTGCAGAACTGGGGGGGCGCGGGGGCACCTTGTAC.

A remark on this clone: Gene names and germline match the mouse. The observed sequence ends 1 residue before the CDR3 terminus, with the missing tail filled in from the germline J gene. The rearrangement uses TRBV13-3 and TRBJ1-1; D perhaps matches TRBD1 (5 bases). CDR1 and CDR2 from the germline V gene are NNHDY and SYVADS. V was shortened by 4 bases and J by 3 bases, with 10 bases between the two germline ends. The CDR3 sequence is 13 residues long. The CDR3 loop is CASSRSGHTEVFF. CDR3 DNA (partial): TGTGCCAGCAGTCGCTCAGGGCACACAGAAGTCTTC.

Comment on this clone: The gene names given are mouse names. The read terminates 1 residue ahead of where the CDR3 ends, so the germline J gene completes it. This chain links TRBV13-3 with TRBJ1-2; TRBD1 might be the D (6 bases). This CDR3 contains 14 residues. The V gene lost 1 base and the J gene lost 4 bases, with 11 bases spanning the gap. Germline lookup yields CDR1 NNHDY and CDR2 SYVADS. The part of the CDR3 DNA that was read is TGTGCCAGCAGTGATTGGGGGGCCGGCTCCGACTACACC. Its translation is CASSDWGAGSDYT. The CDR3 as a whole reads CASSDWGAGSDYTF.

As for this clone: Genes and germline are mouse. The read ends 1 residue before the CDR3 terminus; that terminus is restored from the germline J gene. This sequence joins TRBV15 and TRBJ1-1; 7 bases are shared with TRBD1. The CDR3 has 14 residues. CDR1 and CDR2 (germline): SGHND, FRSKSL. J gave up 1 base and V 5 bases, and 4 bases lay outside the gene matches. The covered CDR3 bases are TGTGCCAGCAGTACACAGGGGAGAAACACAGAAGTCTTC. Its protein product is CASSTQGRNTEVF. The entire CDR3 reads CASSTQGRNTEVFF.

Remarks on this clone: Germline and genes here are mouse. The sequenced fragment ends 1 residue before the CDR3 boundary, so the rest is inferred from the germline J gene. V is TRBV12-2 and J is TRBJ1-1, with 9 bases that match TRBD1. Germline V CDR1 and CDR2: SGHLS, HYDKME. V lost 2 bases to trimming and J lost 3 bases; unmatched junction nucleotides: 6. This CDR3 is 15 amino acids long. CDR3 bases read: TGTGCCAGCTCTCAATACAGGGGGCCGGACACAGAAGTCTTC. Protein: CASSQYRGPDTEVF. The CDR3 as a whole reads CASSQYRGPDTEVFF.

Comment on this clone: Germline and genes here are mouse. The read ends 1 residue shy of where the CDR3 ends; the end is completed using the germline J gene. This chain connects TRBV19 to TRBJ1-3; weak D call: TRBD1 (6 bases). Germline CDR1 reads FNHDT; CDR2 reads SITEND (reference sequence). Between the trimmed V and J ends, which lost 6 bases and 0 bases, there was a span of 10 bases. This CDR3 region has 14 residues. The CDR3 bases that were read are TGTGCCAGCACCGGGACAAATTCTGGAAATACGCTCTAT. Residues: CASTGTNSGNTLY. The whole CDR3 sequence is CASTGTNSGNTLYF. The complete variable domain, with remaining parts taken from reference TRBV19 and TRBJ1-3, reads GGIITQTPKFLIGQEGQKLTLKCQQNFNHDTMYWYRQDSGKGLRLIYYSITENDLQKGDLSEGYDASREKKSSFSLTVTSAQKNEMAVFLCASTGTNSGNTLYFGEGSRLIVV.

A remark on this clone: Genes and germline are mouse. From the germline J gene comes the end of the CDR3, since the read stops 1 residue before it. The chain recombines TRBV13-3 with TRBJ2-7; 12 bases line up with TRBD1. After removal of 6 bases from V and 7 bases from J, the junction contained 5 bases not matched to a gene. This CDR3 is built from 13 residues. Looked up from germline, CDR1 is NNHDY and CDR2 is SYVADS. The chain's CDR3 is CASTGQGAMEQYF. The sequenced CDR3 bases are TGTGCCAGCACGGGACAGGGGGCGATGGAACAGTAC.

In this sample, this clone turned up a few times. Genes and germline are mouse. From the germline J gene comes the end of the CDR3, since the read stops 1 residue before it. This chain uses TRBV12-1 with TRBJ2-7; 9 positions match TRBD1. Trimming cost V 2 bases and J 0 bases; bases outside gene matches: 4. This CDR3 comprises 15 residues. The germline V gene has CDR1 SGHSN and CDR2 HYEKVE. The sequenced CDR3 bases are TGTGCCAGCTCTCCGACAGGGGGGAGCTCCTATGAACAGTAC. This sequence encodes CASSPTGGSSYEQY. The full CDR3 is CASSPTGGSSYEQYF.

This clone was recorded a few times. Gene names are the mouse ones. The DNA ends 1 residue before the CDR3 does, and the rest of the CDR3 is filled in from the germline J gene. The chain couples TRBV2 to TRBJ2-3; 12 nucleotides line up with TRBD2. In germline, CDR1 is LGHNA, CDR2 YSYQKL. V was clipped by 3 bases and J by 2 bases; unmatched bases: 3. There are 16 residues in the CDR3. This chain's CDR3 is CASSHGTGGYAETLYF. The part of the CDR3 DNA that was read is TGTGCCAGCAGCCACGGGACTGGGGGGTATGCAGAAACGCTGTAT.

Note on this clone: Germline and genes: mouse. The covered CDR3 bases are TGTGCCAGCAGTGATCGACTGGGGCCCCCTTATGAACAGTAC. This sequence encodes CASSDRLGPPYEQY. From start to end, the CDR3 is CASSDRLGPPYEQYF. The chain links TRBV13-3 to TRBJ2-7, with 8 bases lining up with TRBD2. The read is 1 residue too short to cover the CDR3 end, so that end is filled in from the germline J gene. The CDR3 has 15 amino acids. Unmatched junction bases numbered 7, after V lost 1 base and J lost 4 bases. Germline-derived CDR1 and CDR2 are NNHDY and SYVADS.

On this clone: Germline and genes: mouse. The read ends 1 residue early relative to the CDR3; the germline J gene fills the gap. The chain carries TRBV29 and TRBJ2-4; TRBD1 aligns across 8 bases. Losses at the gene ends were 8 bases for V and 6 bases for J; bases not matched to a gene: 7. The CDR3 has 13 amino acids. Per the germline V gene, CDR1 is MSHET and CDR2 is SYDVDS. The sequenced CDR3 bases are TGTGCTAGCGCCGAGACAGGGGTGAACACCTTGTAC. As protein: CASAETGVNTLY. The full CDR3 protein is CASAETGVNTLYF.

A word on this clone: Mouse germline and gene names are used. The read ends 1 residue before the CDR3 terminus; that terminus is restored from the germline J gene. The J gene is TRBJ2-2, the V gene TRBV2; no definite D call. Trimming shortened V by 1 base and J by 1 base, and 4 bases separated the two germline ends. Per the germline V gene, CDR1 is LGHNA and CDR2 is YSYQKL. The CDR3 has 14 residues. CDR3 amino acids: CASSQVENTGQLYF. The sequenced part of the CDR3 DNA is TGTGCCAGCAGCCAAGTAGAAAACACCGGGCAGCTCTAC.

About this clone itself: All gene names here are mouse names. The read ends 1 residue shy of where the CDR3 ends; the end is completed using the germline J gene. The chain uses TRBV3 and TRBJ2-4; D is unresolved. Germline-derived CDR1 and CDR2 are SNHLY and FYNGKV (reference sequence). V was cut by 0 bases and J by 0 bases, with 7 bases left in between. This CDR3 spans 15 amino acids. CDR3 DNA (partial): TGTGCCAGCAGCTTAGCGCGCGCTAGTCAAAACACCTTGTAC. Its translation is CASSLARASQNTLY. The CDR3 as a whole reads CASSLARASQNTLYF.

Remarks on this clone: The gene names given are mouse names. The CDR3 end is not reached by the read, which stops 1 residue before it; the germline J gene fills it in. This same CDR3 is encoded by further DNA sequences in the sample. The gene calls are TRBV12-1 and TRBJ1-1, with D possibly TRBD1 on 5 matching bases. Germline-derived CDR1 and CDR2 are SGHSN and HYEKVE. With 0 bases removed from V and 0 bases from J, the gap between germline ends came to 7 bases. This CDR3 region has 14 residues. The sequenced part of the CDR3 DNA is TGTGCCAGCTCTCTCGGGGGGGCAAACACAGAAGTCTTC. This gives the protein CASSLGGANTEVF. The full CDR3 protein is CASSLGGANTEVFF.

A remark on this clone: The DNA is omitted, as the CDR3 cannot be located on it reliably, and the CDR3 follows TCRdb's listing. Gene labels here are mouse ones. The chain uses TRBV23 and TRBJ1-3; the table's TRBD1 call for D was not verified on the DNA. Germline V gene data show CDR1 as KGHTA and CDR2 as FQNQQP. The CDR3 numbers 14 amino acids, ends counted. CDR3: CSSSQFAAGNTLYF.

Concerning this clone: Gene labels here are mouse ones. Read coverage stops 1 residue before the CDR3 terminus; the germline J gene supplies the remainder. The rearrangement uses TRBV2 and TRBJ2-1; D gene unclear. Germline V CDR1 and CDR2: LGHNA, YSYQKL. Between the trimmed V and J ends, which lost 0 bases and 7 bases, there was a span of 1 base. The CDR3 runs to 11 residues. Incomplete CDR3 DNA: TGTGCCAGCAGCCAAGACGCTGAGCAGTTC. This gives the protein CASSQDAEQF. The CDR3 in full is CASSQDAEQFF.

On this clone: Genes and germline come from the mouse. The CDR3 protein is CASGDEDRYAEQFF. The part of the CDR3 DNA that was read is TGTGCCAGCGGTGATGAGGACAGATATGCTGAGCAGTTC. This chain joins TRBV13-2 and TRBJ2-1; weak D call: TRBD1 (6 bases). The CDR3 extends 1 residue past the end of the read, so its final part is completed from the germline J gene. With 0 bases removed from V and 4 bases from J, the gap between germline ends came to 8 bases. Germline values: CDR1 NNHNN, CDR2 SYGAGS (reference sequence). CDR3 size: 14 residues.